Here is one T cell receptor (beta chain) with its context. Its antigen is unidentified. The sample originates from a study of human T cells and chemical hapten exposure. Study information: Sensitization employed 2% DPC on about 2 cm by about 2 cm of upper inner arm skin. Study observations and caveats: Against controls, expanded TCRs gave rise to significantly more large CDR3 similarity clusters.

Individual cDNA molecules each carried unique molecular identifiers attached by the library. TCRdb processed the RACE reads anew with MiXCR; each CDR3 protein has one entry. The data contain some 170,000 distinct CDR3 sequences, about 22% of them seen just once; the ten biggest clones take up 6.7%. The J segment lost 8 bases and the V segment lost 2 bases, leaving 1 base of the junction unmatched. The CDR3 has 13 residues. From germline, CDR1 is SGHTA and CDR2 FQGNSA. The time point was: patch test 1, 2 weeks after DPC sensitization. Treatment described: therapeutic diphenylcyclopropenone sensitization with weekly scalp DPC.

The sequence was obtained from a woman aged 45 to 65 with alopecia areata. Some clones in this sample may be carry-over from other donors' samples. The specimen was whole blood, collected in connection with sensitization to the hapten diphenylcyclopropenone (DPC). The gene calls are TRBV7-2 and TRBJ2-1, with 9 bases lining up with TRBD2. CDR3 protein: CASSLIAGDEQFF. The CDR3 DNA follows: TGTGCCAGCAGCTTAATAGCGGGAGATGAGCAGTTCTTC.